This TCR beta chain was sequenced for a study of metastatic and nonmetastatic thyroid tumors. On the study more broadly: Blood and tumor or nodule tissue repertoires from malignant and benign thyroid patients were compared.

How the authors handled the data: The study's classifier, a distant-metastasis tool for papillary thyroid cancer, was built using CDR3 differences across clinicopathological groups. TCRdb reprocessed the PCR reads using MiXCR. The V and J calls and clone size come from TCRdb's table, not from the authors' own analysis. This repertoire shows tens of thousands of clones, about 17% found once; its top ten account for about 3.4%. CDR1 and CDR2 from the germline V gene are DFQATT and SNEGSKA (reference sequence). The CDR3 is 16 amino acids. Study outcomes and limitations: Significantly greater TCR beta diversity was reportedly found in malignant thyroid tumors than in benign nodules (in blood and tumor).

Thyroid surgery had not been preceded by any treatment in any patient. The sample holds many counts of this clone. Its antigen is not known. Sequencing input: blood. The gene calls are TRBV20-1 and TRBJ2-7; TRBD1 matches 9 bases. The sequence derives from a female donor with papillary thyroid cancer or a benign thyroid nodule (not recorded which). Some clones in this sample may be carry-over from other donors' samples. The chain's CDR3 is CSSRDRDINNYYEQYF. CDR3 bases: TGCAGCTCCCGGGACAGGGACATTAACAATTACTACGAGCAGTACTTC.